A selection of T cell receptor beta chains follows, all from one sample in a study of blood T cell repertoires in COVID-19. Produced via immunoSEQ multiplex PCR; TCRdb's table is partial and in-frame only. The sample includes some 73,000 clones, about 82% of them seen just once. The sequenced material came from peripheral blood. These receptors all come from a man aged 45 to 65 with COVID-19, enrolled during active disease. The CDR3 runs from the conserved cysteine through the conserved F or W. The order of the fields is clone size, V gene, D gene, J gene, CDR3 DNA, CDR3 protein. The D gene is left open where the match is weak. Expanded clones get a size class; other rows say once, few or many, or leave the size out.

clone size: few
V gene: TRBV7-8
D gene: TRBD1
J gene: TRBJ1-1
CDR3 DNA: TGTGCCAGCAGCGGACGGACAGGGGAGACTGAAGCTTTCTTT
CDR3 protein: CASSGRTGETEAFF

clone size: .
V gene: TRBV23-1
D gene: .
J gene: TRBJ2-3
CDR3 DNA: TGCGCCCGACGAGGGAGGAACCTTGATACGCAGTATTTT
CDR3 protein: CARRGRNLDTQYF

clone size: .
V gene: TRBV4-2
D gene: TRBD2
J gene: TRBJ2-3
CDR3 DNA: TGTGCCAGCAGCCAGGTCACACTAGCGGCTAGCACAGATACGCAGTATTTT
CDR3 protein: CASSQVTLAASTDTQYF

clone size: .
V gene: TRBV6-6
D gene: TRBD1
J gene: TRBJ2-1
CDR3 DNA: TGTGCCAGCAGTTACCGTCGGGACAGGGAACCCTATGAGCAGTTCTTC
CDR3 protein: CASSYRRDREPYEQFF

clone size: once
V gene: TRBV3-1/TRBV3-2
D gene: .
J gene: TRBJ1-6
CDR3 DNA: TGTGCCAGCAGCCGTAGAGACCTTTCGGAGCCCCTCCACTTT
CDR3 protein: CASSRRDLSEPLHF

clone size: .
V gene: TRBV11-2
D gene: .
J gene: TRBJ1-3
CDR3 DNA: TGTGCCAGCAGCTTAGTAGACACCATATATTTT
CDR3 protein: CASSLVDTIYF

clone size: .
V gene: TRBV6-1
D gene: .
J gene: TRBJ1-2
CDR3 DNA: TGTGCCAGCAGTGAAGGGCCGTCGGGGGGCTATGGCTACACCTTC
CDR3 protein: CASSEGPSGGYGYTF

clone size: .
V gene: TRBV25-1
D gene: .
J gene: TRBJ1-1
CDR3 DNA: TGTGCCAGCAGTGAGCGATTGAACACTGAAGCTTTCTTT
CDR3 protein: CASSERLNTEAFF

clone size: .
V gene: TRBV27
D gene: TRBD2
J gene: TRBJ2-3
CDR3 DNA: TGTGCCAGCAGTTTAGAGGGACTAGCGGGAGGGCCTTTGGGCACAGATACGCAGTATTTT
CDR3 protein: CASSLEGLAGGPLGTDTQYF

clone size: .
V gene: TRBV28
D gene: .
J gene: TRBJ2-1
CDR3 DNA: TGTGCCAGCAGTTTAGACGACAGCGAGCAGTTCTTC
CDR3 protein: CASSLDDSEQFF

clone size: .
V gene: TRBV5-4
D gene: .
J gene: TRBJ1-1
CDR3 DNA: TGTGCCAGCAGCTTGGGTAGCTCCTTAGGAACTGAAGCTTTCTTT
CDR3 protein: CASSLGSSLGTEAFF

clone size: few
V gene: TRBV7-3
D gene: .
J gene: TRBJ2-2
CDR3 DNA: TGTGCCAGCAGCCTACTGACAGGCCCCGGGACGGACACCGGGGAGCTGTTTTTT
CDR3 protein: CASSLLTGPGTDTGELFF

clone size: .
V gene: TRBV7-2
D gene: .
J gene: TRBJ2-7
CDR3 DNA: TGTGCCAGCAGCTCCCAGTGGGGCTTAACCTACGAGCAGTACTTC
CDR3 protein: CASSSQWGLTYEQYF

clone size: .
V gene: TRBV15
D gene: .
J gene: TRBJ1-5
CDR3 DNA: TGTGCCACCGAATTCGGCCTAATGGGCCATAGCAATCAGCCCCAGCATTTT
CDR3 protein: CATEFGLMGHSNQPQHF

clone size: .
V gene: TRBV6-5
D gene: TRBD1
J gene: TRBJ2-4
CDR3 DNA: TGTGCCAGCAGTTCCGGGACAGATCTAGCCAAAAACATTCAGTACTTC
CDR3 protein: CASSSGTDLAKNIQYF

clone size: .
V gene: TRBV7-9
D gene: .
J gene: TRBJ1-4
CDR3 DNA: TGTGCCAGCAGCCTCAGGGGTGCTAATGAAAAACTGTTTTTT
CDR3 protein: CASSLRGANEKLFF

clone size: .
V gene: TRBV2
D gene: TRBD2
J gene: TRBJ2-1
CDR3 DNA: TGTGCCAGCAGTGAAGCGCTTGTAGGCCTAGCGGCATACAATGAGCAGTTCTTC
CDR3 protein: CASSEALVGLAAYNEQFF

clone size: .
V gene: TRBV11-2
D gene: .
J gene: TRBJ2-1
CDR3 DNA: TGTGCCAGCAGCTTACAACCCGACAGGCACAATGAGCAGTTCTTC
CDR3 protein: CASSLQPDRHNEQFF

clone size: .
V gene: TRBV19
D gene: TRBD1
J gene: TRBJ2-7
CDR3 DNA: TGTGCCAGTAGTAGGACAGGGTCCTACGAGCAGTACTTC
CDR3 protein: CASSRTGSYEQYF

clone size: few
V gene: TRBV9
D gene: .
J gene: TRBJ2-7
CDR3 DNA: TGTGCCAGCAGCGTAGAGAGTGGGCGATACGAGCAGTACTTC
CDR3 protein: CASSVESGRYEQYF

clone size: .
V gene: TRBV6-4
D gene: TRBD2
J gene: TRBJ2-2
CDR3 DNA: TGTGCCAGCAGTTTGTTAGCGGGATCGGGCACCGGGGAGCTGTTTTTT
CDR3 protein: CASSLLAGSGTGELFF

clone size: .
V gene: TRBV10-3
D gene: TRBD2
J gene: TRBJ2-7
CDR3 DNA: TGTGCCATCGGCCTAGCGGGAGAGGGTAGAGAGCAGTACTTC
CDR3 protein: CAIGLAGEGREQYF

clone size: .
V gene: TRBV9
D gene: .
J gene: TRBJ1-4
CDR3 DNA: TGTGCCAGCAGCGTAGCTCCCAGCGGTCGGGGTGAAAAACTGTTTTTT
CDR3 protein: CASSVAPSGRGEKLFF

clone size: .
V gene: TRBV2
D gene: .
J gene: TRBJ1-5
CDR3 DNA: TGTGCCAGCAGGAGGAATCAGCCCCAGCATTTT
CDR3 protein: CASRRNQPQHF

clone size: .
V gene: TRBV30
D gene: .
J gene: TRBJ1-2
CDR3 DNA: TGTGCCTGGAGTCCTCCGGGGGGCGCAGTTAACTATGGCTACACCTTC
CDR3 protein: CAWSPPGGAVNYGYTF

clone size: .
V gene: TRBV7-9
D gene: TRBD1
J gene: TRBJ1-2
CDR3 DNA: TGTGCCAGCAGCTACCAACAGGGGGCCGGGTATGGCTACACCTTC
CDR3 protein: CASSYQQGAGYGYTF

clone size: .
V gene: TRBV9
D gene: TRBD1
J gene: TRBJ1-2
CDR3 DNA: TGTGCCAGCAGCGTAGAACAGGGGACCTATGGCTACACCTTC
CDR3 protein: CASSVEQGTYGYTF

clone size: .
V gene: TRBV5-1
D gene: .
J gene: TRBJ2-7
CDR3 DNA: TGCGCCAGCAGTAGGAGCGGAGAGGGCTACGAGCAGTACTTC
CDR3 protein: CASSRSGEGYEQYF

clone size: once
V gene: TRBV19
D gene: TRBD1
J gene: TRBJ1-2
CDR3 DNA: TGTGCCAGTAGGGGACAGGGACCCTACACCTTC
CDR3 protein: CASRGQGPYTF

clone size: .
V gene: TRBV6-5
D gene: .
J gene: TRBJ1-4
CDR3 DNA: TGTGCCAGCAGGGGGGGGGTGGAAAAACTGTTTTTT
CDR3 protein: CASRGGVEKLFF

clone size: .
V gene: TRBV28
D gene: .
J gene: TRBJ2-6
CDR3 DNA: TGTGCCAGCAGAGGGACAAGGCCGAGCTCTGGGGCCAACGTCCTGACTTTC
CDR3 protein: CASRGTRPSSGANVLTF

clone size: .
V gene: TRBV5-1
D gene: .
J gene: TRBJ1-1
CDR3 DNA: TGCGCCAGCAGCCTGGACAGCCTGAACACTGAAGCTTTCTTT
CDR3 protein: CASSLDSLNTEAFF

clone size: .
V gene: TRBV7-6
D gene: .
J gene: TRBJ2-1
CDR3 DNA: TGTGCCAGCAGCAAAGCCCTCCCCACTGAGCAGTTCTTC
CDR3 protein: CASSKALPTEQFF

clone size: .
V gene: TRBV4-1
D gene: .
J gene: TRBJ1-1
CDR3 DNA: TGCGCCAGCCTAGGAGGGAAGGGGGCTTTCTTT
CDR3 protein: CASLGGKGAFF

clone size: .
V gene: TRBV7-2
D gene: .
J gene: TRBJ2-7
CDR3 DNA: TGTGCCAGCAGCCTATCAGGTAGTTTTGGGGAGCAGTACTTC
CDR3 protein: CASSLSGSFGEQYF

clone size: .
V gene: TRBV11-2
D gene: .
J gene: TRBJ2-5
CDR3 DNA: TGTGCCAGCAGCTTAGATAGAGGGCAGACTAGGTACCAAGAGACCCAGTACTTC
CDR3 protein: CASSLDRGQTRYQETQYF

clone size: .
V gene: TRBV3-1/TRBV3-2
D gene: TRBD2
J gene: TRBJ2-3
CDR3 DNA: TGTGCCAGCAGCCAACCTAGCGGGAGAGCAGATACGCAGTATTTT
CDR3 protein: CASSQPSGRADTQYF

clone size: .
V gene: TRBV2
D gene: TRBD1
J gene: TRBJ2-7
CDR3 DNA: TGTGCCAGCAGTGCCGGAGACAGGGGTAACGAGCAGTACTTC
CDR3 protein: CASSAGDRGNEQYF

clone size: .
V gene: TRBV7-2
D gene: .
J gene: TRBJ2-1
CDR3 DNA: TGTGCCAGCAGCTTAGGAGCGTCGAAGAATGAGCAGTTCTTC
CDR3 protein: CASSLGASKNEQFF

clone size: few
V gene: TRBV6-2/TRBV6-3
D gene: .
J gene: TRBJ1-6
CDR3 DNA: TGTGCCAGCAGCGATTACAAAGGGGTTGTGAATTCACCCCTCCACTTT
CDR3 protein: CASSDYKGVVNSPLHF

clone size: .
V gene: TRBV19
D gene: TRBD1
J gene: TRBJ2-1
CDR3 DNA: TGTGCCAGTAAAAGACAGGGGGCGCGGCGAGGTGAGCAGTTCTTC
CDR3 protein: CASKRQGARRGEQFF

clone size: .
V gene: TRBV2
D gene: TRBD1
J gene: TRBJ1-3
CDR3 DNA: TGTGCCAGCAGGACTGGACAGGGTAGAATCGGGAACACCATATATTTT
CDR3 protein: CASRTGQGRIGNTIYF

clone size: .
V gene: TRBV5-1
D gene: TRBD2
J gene: TRBJ2-5
CDR3 DNA: TGCGCCAGCAACCCTTTAGCGGGAGGAGTGGAGACCCAGTACTTC
CDR3 protein: CASNPLAGGVETQYF

clone size: .
V gene: TRBV5-1
D gene: .
J gene: TRBJ2-4
CDR3 DNA: TGCGCCAGCAGACCGGCCCCGGACACCAAAAACATTCAGTACTTC
CDR3 protein: CASRPAPDTKNIQYF

clone size: .
V gene: TRBV7-9
D gene: .
J gene: TRBJ2-7
CDR3 DNA: TGTGCCAGCAGCACTAGGACCTCCTACGAGCAGTACTTC
CDR3 protein: CASSTRTSYEQYF

clone size: once
V gene: TRBV7-8
D gene: TRBD2
J gene: TRBJ2-5
CDR3 DNA: TGTGCCAGCAGCCCGAACCTCGGGAGGGAAGAGACCCAGTACTTC
CDR3 protein: CASSPNLGREETQYF

clone size: .
V gene: TRBV3-1/TRBV3-2
D gene: TRBD2
J gene: TRBJ2-3
CDR3 DNA: TGTGCCAGCAGCCGTCTAGCGGGTTCTAGCACAGATACGCAGTATTTT
CDR3 protein: CASSRLAGSSTDTQYF

clone size: .
V gene: TRBV12-3/TRBV12-4
D gene: .
J gene: TRBJ2-7
CDR3 DNA: TGTGCCAGCAGTTTTGGACAATCGCAGTACTTC
CDR3 protein: CASSFGQSQYF

clone size: .
V gene: TRBV10-1
D gene: TRBD1
J gene: TRBJ2-5
CDR3 DNA: TGCGCCAGCAGTGACCAGACAGGGCAAGAGACCCAGTACTTC
CDR3 protein: CASSDQTGQETQYF

clone size: .
V gene: TRBV27
D gene: TRBD1
J gene: TRBJ2-1
CDR3 DNA: TGTGCCAGCAGTTTATTCTTCAGGGCGGGGGCACAGGGGGCGCTCAATGAGCAGTTCTTC
CDR3 protein: CASSLFFRAGAQGALNEQFF

clone size: .
V gene: TRBV3-1/TRBV3-2
D gene: .
J gene: TRBJ1-2
CDR3 DNA: TGTGCCAGCAGCCAAGGAGGGAGCGGCTACACCTTC
CDR3 protein: CASSQGGSGYTF

clone size: .
V gene: TRBV28
D gene: .
J gene: TRBJ2-1
CDR3 DNA: TGTGCCAGCAGTTTAGGACTTGGGCGGAACCAGGGGACCTACAATGAGCAGTTCTTC
CDR3 protein: CASSLGLGRNQGTYNEQFF

clone size: .
V gene: TRBV18
D gene: .
J gene: TRBJ1-1
CDR3 DNA: TGTGCCAGCTCACCACCCGGTGGGAGGGGCTCTGAAGCTTTCTTT
CDR3 protein: CASSPPGGRGSEAFF

clone size: .
V gene: TRBV5-1
D gene: TRBD1
J gene: TRBJ2-5
CDR3 DNA: TGCGCCAGCAGCTCACAGGGGGCTGGAGAGACCCAGTACTTC
CDR3 protein: CASSSQGAGETQYF

clone size: .
V gene: TRBV16
D gene: .
J gene: TRBJ1-4
CDR3 DNA: TGTGCCAGCAGCCGTACTATCAGAATAACAACTAATGAAAAACTGTTTTTT
CDR3 protein: CASSRTIRITTNEKLFF